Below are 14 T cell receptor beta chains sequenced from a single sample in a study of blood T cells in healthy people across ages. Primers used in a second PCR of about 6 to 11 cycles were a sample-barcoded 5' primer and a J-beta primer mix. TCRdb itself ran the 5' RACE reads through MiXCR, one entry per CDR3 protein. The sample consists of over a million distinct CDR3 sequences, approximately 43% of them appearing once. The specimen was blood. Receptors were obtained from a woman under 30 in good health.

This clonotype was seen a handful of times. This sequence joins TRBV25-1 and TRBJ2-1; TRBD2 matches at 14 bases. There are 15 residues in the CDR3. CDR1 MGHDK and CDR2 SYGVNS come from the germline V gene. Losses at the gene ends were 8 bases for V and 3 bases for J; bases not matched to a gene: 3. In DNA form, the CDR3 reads TGTGCCAGCGGACTAGCGGGGGGCCGCTACAATGAGCAGTTCTTC. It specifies CASGLAGGRYNEQFF.

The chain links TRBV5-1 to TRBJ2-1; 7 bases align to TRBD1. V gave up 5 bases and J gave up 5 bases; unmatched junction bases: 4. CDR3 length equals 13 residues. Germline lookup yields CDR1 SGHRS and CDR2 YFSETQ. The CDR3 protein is CASSQGQNNEQFF. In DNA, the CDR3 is TGCGCCAGCAGTCAGGGACAGAACAATGAGCAGTTCTTC.

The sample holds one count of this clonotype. The CDR3 sequence: CASGRGGTFLQPQHF. The CDR3 nucleotides are TGTGCTAGTGGGCGAGGGGGGACATTCCTCCAGCCCCAGCATTTT. The chain employs TRBV12-5 and TRBJ1-5; TRBD1 might be the D (6 bases). The CDR3 consists of 15 residues. Deletions cut 6 bases from V and 7 bases from J, with 19 bases between. Germline CDR1 reads LGHNT; CDR2 reads FRNRAP. The full variable domain, in which reference TRBV12-5 and TRBJ1-5 provide the parts outside the CDR3, is DARVTQTPRHKVTEMGQEVTMRCQPILGHNTVFWYRQTMMQGLELLAYFRNRAPLDDSGMPKDRFSAEMPDATLATLKIQPSEPRDSAVYFCASGRGGTFLQPQHFGDGTRLSIL.

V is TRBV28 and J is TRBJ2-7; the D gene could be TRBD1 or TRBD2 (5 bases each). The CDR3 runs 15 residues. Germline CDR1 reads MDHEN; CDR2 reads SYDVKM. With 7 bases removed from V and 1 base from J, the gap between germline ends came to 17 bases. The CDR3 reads CASNTARDASYEQYF. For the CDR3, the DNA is TGTGCCAGCAACACGGCCCGGGACGCTTCCTACGAGCAGTACTTC.

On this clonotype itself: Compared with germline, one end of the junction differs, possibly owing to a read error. This chain's CDR3 is CASSQERAPGLHTDTPYF. The CDR3 coding sequence is TGCGCCAGCAGCCAAGAAAGGGCCCCGGGACTTCACACAGATACGCCGTATTTT. This chain uses TRBV4-3 with TRBJ2-3, with D possibly matching TRBD2 (6 bases). Germline CDR1 LGHNA, CDR2 YSLEER. There are 18 residues in the CDR3.

The CDR3 here is CASSTLSGTSSYNEQFF. CDR3 DNA sequence: TGTGCCAGCAGCACCCTTAGCGGGACAAGCTCCTACAATGAGCAGTTCTTC. The chain has TRBV7-3 and TRBJ2-1, with 8 bases that match TRBD2. V gave up 5 bases and J gave up 0 bases; unmatched junction bases: 9. This CDR3 spans 17 amino acids. Germline loops: CDR1 SGHTA, CDR2 FQGTGA.

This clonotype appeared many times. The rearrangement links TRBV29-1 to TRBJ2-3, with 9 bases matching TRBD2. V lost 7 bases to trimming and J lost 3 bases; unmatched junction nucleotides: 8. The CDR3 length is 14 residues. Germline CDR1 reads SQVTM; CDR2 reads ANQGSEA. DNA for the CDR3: TGCAGCGCCGAAGTCCTAGCGGGAACAGATACGCAGTATTTT. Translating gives CSAEVLAGTDTQYF.

The CDR3 reads CASSEWWGQETLYF. The CDR3 region has the DNA TGTGCCAGCAGCGAGTGGTGGGGACAAGAGACCCTGTACTTC. V and J are TRBV14 and TRBJ2-7; D might be TRBD1 (6 bases). CDR3 length: 14 amino acids. Trimming stripped 5 bases from V and 12 bases from J, with 23 bases between. The germline V gene has CDR1 SGHDN and CDR2 FVKESK.

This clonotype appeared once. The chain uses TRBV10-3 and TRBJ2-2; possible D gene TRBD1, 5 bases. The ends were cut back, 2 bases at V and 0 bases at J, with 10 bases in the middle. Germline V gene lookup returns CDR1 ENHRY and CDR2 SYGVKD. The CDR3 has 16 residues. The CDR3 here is CAISETGHTNTGELFF. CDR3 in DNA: TGTGCCATCAGTGAGACCGGACATACGAACACCGGGGAGCTGTTTTTT.

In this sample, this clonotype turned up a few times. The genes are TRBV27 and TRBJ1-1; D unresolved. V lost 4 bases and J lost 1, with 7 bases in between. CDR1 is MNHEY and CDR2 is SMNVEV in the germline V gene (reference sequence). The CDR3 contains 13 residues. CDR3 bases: TGTGCCAGCAGTTACGACGAGAACACTGAAGCTTTCTTT. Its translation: CASSYDENTEAFF.

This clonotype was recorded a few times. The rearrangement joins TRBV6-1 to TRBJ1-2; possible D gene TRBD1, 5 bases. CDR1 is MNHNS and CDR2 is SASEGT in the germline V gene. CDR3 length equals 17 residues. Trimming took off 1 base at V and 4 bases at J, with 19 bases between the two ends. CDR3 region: CASSEETLGTAIYGYTF. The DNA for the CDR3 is TGTGCCAGCAGTGAAGAAACACTGGGGACCGCGATCTATGGCTACACCTTC.

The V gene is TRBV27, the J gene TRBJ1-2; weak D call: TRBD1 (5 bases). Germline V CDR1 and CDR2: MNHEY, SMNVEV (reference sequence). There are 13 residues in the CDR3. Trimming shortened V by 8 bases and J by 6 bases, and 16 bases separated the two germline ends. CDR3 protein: CASRLGGGHGYTF. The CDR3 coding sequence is TGTGCCAGCCGACTCGGGGGAGGGCATGGCTACACCTTC.

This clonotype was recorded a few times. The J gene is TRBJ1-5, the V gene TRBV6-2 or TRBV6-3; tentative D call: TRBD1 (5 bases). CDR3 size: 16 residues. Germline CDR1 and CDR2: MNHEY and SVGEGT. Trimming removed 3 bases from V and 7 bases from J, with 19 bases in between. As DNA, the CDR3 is TGTGCCAGCAGTTATTTCGGGGACGGCCTTGGGCAGCCCCAGCATTTT. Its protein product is CASSYFGDGLGQPQHF.

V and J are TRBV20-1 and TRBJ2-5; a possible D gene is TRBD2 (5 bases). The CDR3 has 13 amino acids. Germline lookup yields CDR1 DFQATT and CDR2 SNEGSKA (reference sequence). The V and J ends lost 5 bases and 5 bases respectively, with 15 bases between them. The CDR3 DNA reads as TGCAGTGCTCATGACCCCCGGAGGGAGACCCAGTACTTC. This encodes CSAHDPRRETQYF.